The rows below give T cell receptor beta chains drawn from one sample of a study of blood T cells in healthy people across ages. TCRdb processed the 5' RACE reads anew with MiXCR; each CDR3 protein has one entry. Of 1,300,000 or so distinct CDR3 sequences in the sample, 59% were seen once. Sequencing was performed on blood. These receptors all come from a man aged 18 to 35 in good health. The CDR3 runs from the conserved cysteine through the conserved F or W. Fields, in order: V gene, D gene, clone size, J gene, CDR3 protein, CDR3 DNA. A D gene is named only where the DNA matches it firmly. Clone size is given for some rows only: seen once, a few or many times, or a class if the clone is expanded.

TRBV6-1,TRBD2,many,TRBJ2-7,CASSERTSGSYEQYF,TGTGCCAGCAGTGAAAGAACTAGCGGCTCCTACGAGCAGTACTTC
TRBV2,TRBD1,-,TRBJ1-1,CASWWTGGDTEAFF,TGTGCCAGCTGGTGGACAGGGGGTGACACTGAAGCTTTCTTT
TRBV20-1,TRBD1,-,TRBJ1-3,CSVGGRGASGNTIYF,TGCAGTGTAGGGGGCAGGGGTGCCTCTGGAAACACCATATATTTT
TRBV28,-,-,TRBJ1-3,CASSLPGAGNTIYF,TGTGCCAGCAGCCTCCCGGGAGCGGGAAACACCATATATTTT
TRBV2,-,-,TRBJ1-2,CASSYTRSHGYTF,TGTGCCAGCAGTTACACCCGAAGCCATGGCTACACCTTC
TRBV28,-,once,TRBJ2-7,CVSSYLSGGSYEQYF,TGTGTCAGCAGTTATCTGAGTGGTGGGTCCTACGAGCAGTACTTC
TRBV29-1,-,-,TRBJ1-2,CSVEKGWYGYTF,TGCAGCGTTGAAAAGGGGTGGTATGGCTACACCTTC
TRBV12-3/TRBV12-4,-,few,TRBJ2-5,CASSPVTVSLGETQYF,TGTGCCAGCAGCCCCGTGACAGTCAGTTTAGGAGAGACCCAGTACTTC
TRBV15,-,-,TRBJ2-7,CATSRDGGPSSYNEQYF,TGTGCCACCAGCAGAGATGGGGGACCAAGCTCCTACAATGAGCAGTACTTC
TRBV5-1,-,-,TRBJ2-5,CASARWSQETQYF,TGCGCCAGTGCCCGTTGGAGCCAAGAGACCCAGTACTTC
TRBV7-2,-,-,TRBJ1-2,CASSPQGTSYGYTF,TGTGCCAGCAGCCCCCAGGGGACATCCTATGGCTACACCTTC
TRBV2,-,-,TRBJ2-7,CASSQTGSSSYEQYF,TGTGCCAGCAGTCAGACAGGTTCGAGCTCCTACGAGCAGTACTTC
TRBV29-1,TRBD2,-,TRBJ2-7,CSVGGLVQVEQYF,TGCAGCGTTGGGGGACTAGTTCAAGTCGAGCAGTACTTC
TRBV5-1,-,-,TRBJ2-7,CASSFSTGVSAEQYF,TGCGCCAGCAGCTTCTCCACGGGTGTGTCCGCCGAGCAGTACTTC
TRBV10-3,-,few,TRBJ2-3,CATILAAITDTQYF,TGTGCCACTATACTAGCAGCTATCACAGATACGCAGTATTTT
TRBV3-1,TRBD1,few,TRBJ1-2,CASSQDPWTGYGYTF,TGTGCCAGCAGCCAAGATCCGTGGACAGGATATGGCTACACCTTC
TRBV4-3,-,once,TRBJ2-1,CASSQDPRSILNEQFF,TGCGCCAGCAGCCAAGATCCCCGGTCTATTTTAAATGAGCAGTTCTTC
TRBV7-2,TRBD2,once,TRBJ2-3,CASRDGGAVTDTQYF,TGTGCCAGCAGAGACGGGGGGGCCGTCACAGATACGCAGTATTTT
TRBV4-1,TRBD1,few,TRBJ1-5,CASSQAEDREWDNQPQHF,TGCGCCAGCAGCCAGGCCGAGGACAGGGAATGGGATAATCAGCCCCAGCATTTT
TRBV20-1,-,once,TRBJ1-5,CSASRGQEYSNQPQHF,TGCAGTGCTAGCAGAGGTCAGGAATATAGCAATCAGCCCCAGCATTTT
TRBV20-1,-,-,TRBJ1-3,CSAIPTKIQDGVSGTIYF,TGCAGTGCCATACCCACCAAAATTCAGGACGGAGTGTCGGGCACCATATATTTT
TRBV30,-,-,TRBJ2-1,CAWSVRLASYNEQFF,TGTGCCTGGAGTGTACGTCTAGCGTCTTACAATGAGCAGTTCTTC
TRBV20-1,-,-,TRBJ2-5,CSARTLSAGLREQYF,TGCAGTGCTAGGACGCTATCGGCAGGGTTGAGGGAGCAGTACTTC
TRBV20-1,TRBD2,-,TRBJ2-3,CSARRGGPVFTDTQYF,TGCAGTGCTAGGCGGGGGGGGCCGGTGTTCACAGATACGCAGTATTTT
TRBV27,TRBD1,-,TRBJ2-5,CASSLGQDRGRVETQYF,TGTGCCAGCAGTTTAGGTCAGGACAGGGGCAGGGTAGAGACCCAGTACTTC
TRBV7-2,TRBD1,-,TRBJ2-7,CASSFLGQDKYEQYF,TGTGCCAGCAGCTTCCTTGGACAGGATAAGTACGAGCAGTACTTC
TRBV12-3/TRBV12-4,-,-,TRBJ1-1,CASSLVGLAFF,TGTGCCAGCAGTTTAGTGGGCTTAGCTTTCTTT
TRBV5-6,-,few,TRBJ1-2,CASSLVSGGFGYGYTF,TGTGCCAGCAGCTTGGTCTCGGGCGGCTTCGGCTATGGCTACACCTTC
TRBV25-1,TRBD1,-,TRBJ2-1,CASRTGATGGEQFF,TGTGCCAGCAGAACAGGGGCTACTGGGGGTGAGCAGTTCTTC
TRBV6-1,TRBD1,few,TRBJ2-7,CASSGQGKGYEQYF,TGTGCCAGCAGTGGACAGGGTAAAGGGTACGAGCAGTACTTC
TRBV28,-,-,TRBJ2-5,CASSFSSKPETQYF,TGTGCCAGCAGTTTTAGCTCGAAACCAGAGACCCAGTACTTC
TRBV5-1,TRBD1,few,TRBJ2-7,CASSPTRTGGYYEQYF,TGCGCCAGCAGCCCCACGAGGACAGGGGGGTACTACGAGCAGTACTTC
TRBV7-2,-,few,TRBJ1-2,CASGPTLREGYTF,TGTGCCAGCGGACCTACACTGCGGGAGGGCTACACCTTC
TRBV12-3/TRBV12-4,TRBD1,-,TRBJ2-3,CASRGDSMRDTQYF,TGTGCCAGCCGAGGGGACAGCATGCGAGATACGCAGTATTTT
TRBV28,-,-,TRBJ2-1,CSGGQANKQFF,TGTTCGGGTGGCCAGGCCAACAAGCAGTTCTTC
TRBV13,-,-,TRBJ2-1,CASSPVEDGGDEQFF,TGTGCCAGCAGCCCGGTTGAGGACGGGGGTGATGAGCAGTTCTTC
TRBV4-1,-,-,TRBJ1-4,CASRASGVDAEKLFF,TGCGCCAGCAGGGCTTCAGGGGTTGATGCTGAAAAACTGTTTTTT
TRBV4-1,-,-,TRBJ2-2,CASSQDMGDTGELFF,TGCGCCAGCAGCCAAGATATGGGGGACACCGGGGAGCTGTTTTTT
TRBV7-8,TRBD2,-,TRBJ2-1,CASSKGTSGGWDRQFF,TGTGCCAGCAGCAAGGGGACTAGCGGGGGGTGGGACAGGCAGTTCTTC
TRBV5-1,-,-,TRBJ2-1,CASSLDALRGGLNSQFF,TGCGCCAGCAGCTTGGATGCCTTGAGGGGCGGGCTAAACTCGCAGTTCTTC
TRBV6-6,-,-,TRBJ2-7,CASSYSRTVWYF,TGTGCCAGCAGTTACTCCCGGACGGTTTGGTACTTC
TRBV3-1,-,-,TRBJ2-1,CASSPDVKNEQFF,TGTGCCAGCAGCCCCGACGTGAAGAATGAGCAGTTCTTC
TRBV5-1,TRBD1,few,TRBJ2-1,CASSPEDRSIYNEQFF,TGCGCCAGCAGCCCCGAGGACAGGAGCATCTACAATGAGCAGTTCTTC
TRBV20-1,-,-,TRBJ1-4,CSARSSETEHEKLFF,TGCAGTGCTAGATCGTCCGAGACAGAGCATGAAAAACTGTTTTTT
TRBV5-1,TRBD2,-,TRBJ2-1,CASSFKRGAPLNEQFF,TGCGCCAGCAGCTTCAAGCGGGGGGCCCCTCTCAATGAGCAGTTCTTC
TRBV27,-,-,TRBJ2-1,CASSFDGTLYQETQFF,TGTGCCAGCAGTTTCGACGGGACACTTTACCAAGAGACCCAGTTCTTC
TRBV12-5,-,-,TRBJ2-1,CASGLPLVTGLLGDEQFF,TGTGCTAGTGGTTTGCCCCTCGTGACGGGTCTTCTAGGGGATGAGCAGTTCTTC
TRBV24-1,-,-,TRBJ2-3,CATSDFTGSTDTQYF,TGTGCCACCAGTGATTTTACGGGAAGCACAGATACGCAGTATTTT
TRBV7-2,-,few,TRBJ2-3,CASSLGVRGTTDTQYF,TGTGCCAGCAGCTTAGGAGTCAGAGGGACCACAGATACGCAGTATTTT